Included here is one T cell receptor (beta chain) sequence, with context. Its specificity is unknown. Terminally differentiated effector memory CD45RA+ cells were left out of the naive CD8 fraction, which was CD45RO-negative and positively selected for CCR7. The data were obtained in a study of shared clonotypes between healthy human individuals. Study-wide results and limits: In the sorted subsets, rarefaction showed sequencing was incomplete despite large depth. The authors sampled blood alone, and tissue repertoires likely differ.

Here immunoSEQ multiplex PCR was the method, and the copy in TCRdb shows in-frame clones only, minus some. Among roughly 590,000 clones listed, roughly 96% were seen once. The V and J ends lost 0 bases and 2 bases respectively, with 14 bases between them. The CDR3 covers 16 residues. The germline gives CDR1 SGDLS, CDR2 YYNGEE. The specimen was naive CD8+ T cells sorted from blood. This chain connects TRBV9 to TRBJ1-1; the D gene is possibly TRBD1 (6 bases). The sequence was collected from a woman aged 25 to 39 in good health. CDR3 in amino acids: CASSVVGEGGNTEAFF. CDR3 DNA: TGTGCCAGCAGCGTAGTGGGGGAAGGGGGTAACACTGAAGCTTTCTTT. The full variable domain, completed using reference TRBV9 and TRBJ1-1, is DSGVTQTPKHLITATGQRVTLRCSPRSGDLSVYWYQQSLDQGLQFLIQYYNGEERAKGNILERFSAQQFPDLHSELNLSSLELGDSALYFCASSVVGEGGNTEAFFGQGTRLTVV.